The T cell receptor (beta chain) described here comes from a study of T-cell reconstitution after alpha-beta-depleted transplantation in children. Unique molecular identifiers were used in preparing the TCRbeta library. TCRdb reanalysed the PCR reads using MiXCR and keeps one entry per CDR3 protein. The sample records around 400,000 distinct CDR3 sequences, roughly a tenth being singletons. The germline CDR1 and CDR2 sequences are SQVTM and ANQGSEA. V was pared by 6 bases and J by 6 bases, with 14 bases between. CDR3 size: 13 residues. The source is a human donor who donated a stem cell graft to a child with acute myeloid leukemia. The specimen comprised PBMCs from the stem cell graft donor, sampled from the stem cell graft. This sequence joins TRBV29-1 and TRBJ2-2; the D gene is possibly TRBD2 (6 bases). The CDR3 DNA reads as TGCAGCGTCCCGGGGTGGAGGGCCGGGGAGCTGTTTTTT. Amino acids: CSVPGWRAGELFF.